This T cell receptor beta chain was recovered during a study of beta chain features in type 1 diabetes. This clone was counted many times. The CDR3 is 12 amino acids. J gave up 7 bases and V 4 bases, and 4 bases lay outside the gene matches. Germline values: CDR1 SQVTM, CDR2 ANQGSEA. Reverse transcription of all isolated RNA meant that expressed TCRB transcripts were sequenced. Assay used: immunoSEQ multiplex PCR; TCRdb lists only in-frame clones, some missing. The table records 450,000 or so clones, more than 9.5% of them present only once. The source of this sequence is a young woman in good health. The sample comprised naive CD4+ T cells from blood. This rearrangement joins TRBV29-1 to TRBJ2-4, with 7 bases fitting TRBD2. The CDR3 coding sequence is TGCAGCGTTGCTACGGGAGGCAACATTCAGTACTTC. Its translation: CSVATGGNIQYF.